This T cell receptor beta chain was captured in a study of neurological immune-mediated disorders. This clonotype was seen ten or more times. Germline-derived CDR1 and CDR2 are MNHNY and SVGAGI (reference sequence). The V gene end was trimmed by 4 bases and the J gene end by 6 bases; junction bases not matched to a gene: 3. The CDR3 is 13 amino acids. Via MiXCR, TCRdb re-called the 5' RACE reads, giving one row per CDR3 protein. The data contain roughly 38,000 distinct CDR3 sequences, roughly 7% of them seen just once; the ten biggest clones take up around 4%. The sequence derives from a woman in her forties in good health. Source material: PBMCs. J is TRBJ1-2 and V is TRBV6-6; the match to TRBD1 covers 9 bases. The CDR3 sequence: CASSSTGGNGYTF. As DNA, the CDR3 is TGTGCCAGCAGTTCGACAGGGGGGAATGGCTACACCTTC.